This T cell receptor (beta chain) was recovered during a study of response to subunit inactivated influenza vaccine. TCRdb itself ran the RT-PCR reads through MiXCR, one entry per CDR3 protein. The sample consists of about 570,000 distinct CDR3 sequences, 11% of them appearing once. This CDR3 region has 14 residues. The germline V and J ends were trimmed by 5 bases and 0 bases, with 9 bases remaining between them. This clonotype has just a few counts. These same data were also listed under a study on T cells expressing NK-cell markers. From that study: Synthesis of TCR beta cDNA relied on 5'RACE template switching carrying UMIs. Obtained from sorted CD3+CD56+NKG2C+, CD3+CD56+NKG2C- and CD3+CD56-NKG2C+ T cells were the TCR beta repertoires. There were seven HCMV-seropositive donors and one seronegative donor among the eight sequenced. With an anti-gamma-delta TCR antibody, sorting in several experiments was kept to alpha-beta TCR T cells.

The sequence was collected from a man between 50 and 59 years old who received an inactivated influenza vaccine. The specimen comprised PBMCs from blood, sampled on the day of vaccination. V and J are TRBV12-3 or TRBV12-4 and TRBJ2-3; D remains ambiguous. The chain's CDR3 is CASSMGLSTDTQYF. The CDR3 DNA reads TGTGCCAGCAGTATGGGTCTAAGCACAGATACGCAGTATTTT.